This TCR beta chain was sequenced for a study of blood T cell repertoires in COVID-19. The overall study: Samples came from the United States, Italy and Spain, spanning acute and convalescent COVID-19.

Trimming stripped 2 bases from V and 5 bases from J, with 18 bases between. The CDR3 is 16 residues long. From germline, CDR1 is MRHNA and CDR2 SNTAGT. Sequencing was performed with immunoSEQ multiplex PCR; in TCRdb, only in-frame clones are kept and a portion is missing. The data contain tens of thousands of clones, 80% to 90% of them singletons. The rearrangement links TRBV6-4 to TRBJ2-5; the D gene is possibly TRBD2 (7 bases). Sequencing input: peripheral blood. The receptor was isolated from a woman aged 55-70 years with acute or convalescent COVID-19. This CDR3 reads CASSDQRGGGGETQYF. The DNA of the CDR3 is TGTGCCAGCAGTGACCAACGGGGCGGGGGCGGTGAGACCCAGTACTTC.